This T cell receptor (beta chain) was found in a study of T cell repertoires and HLA-DP antigens. Method: immunoSEQ multiplex PCR; TCRdb's copy keeps in-frame clones and lacks some. The table lists 75,000 to 90,000 clones, more than 75% of them singletons. This CDR3 region has 13 residues. With V trimmed by 4 bases and J by 8 bases, 4 bases remained unmatched. Germline values: CDR1 SNHLY, CDR2 FYNNEI. In the case of this clone: What it binds is not known.

Average purity of the negatively selected CD4+ T cells was around 98%. This TCR was sampled from a man aged 50 to 59 in good health and CMV-seronegative. The chain employs TRBV2 and TRBJ1-2; TRBD1 agrees at 10 bases. The material sequenced was CD4+ T cells from PBMCs. DNA of the CDR3: TGTGCCAGCAGTGGACAGGGGGCTCAAGGCTACACCTTC. Translating it yields CASSGQGAQGYTF.